One sample yielded the 2 T cell receptor beta chains listed below, sequenced in a study of PD-L1 blockade in urothelial cancer. Clones were read by immunoSEQ multiplex PCR, and TCRdb kept only the in-frame ones, dropping some. The table has over 45,000 clones, about 85% seen once. The starting material was PBMCs, obtained around atezolizumab (anti-PD-L1) treatment. These TCRs come from a man in his 60s with urothelial cancer.

This chain connects TRBV6-6 to TRBJ1-1; D remains ambiguous. There are 11 residues in the CDR3. The V gene's germline CDR1 is MNHNY and CDR2 SVGAGI (reference sequence). The V gene lost 4 bases and the J gene lost 4 bases, with 4 bases spanning the gap. CDR3 coding DNA: TGTGCCAGCAGTTCTAGCACTGAAGCTTTCTTT. Its translation is CASSSSTEAFF.

The genes are TRBV5-6 and TRBJ1-1, with unresolved D. V was trimmed by 4 bases and J by 3 bases, leaving 10 bases between them. Germline assignment: CDR1 SGHDT and CDR2 YYEEEE. The CDR3 has 13 residues. The CDR3 here is CASSIARYTEAFF. In nucleotides, the CDR3 is TGTGCCAGCAGCATAGCCCGGTACACTGAAGCTTTCTTT.